This T cell receptor (beta chain) derives from a study of T cells after yellow fever vaccination. Germline CDR1 is SGHVS and CDR2 is FQNEAQ. This CDR3 has 15 residues. Trimming took off 6 bases at V and 1 base at J, with 15 bases between the two ends. This clonotype was detected a few times. One entry per CDR3 protein, called by TCRdb with MiXCR from the 5' RACE reads. The sample includes 300,000 or so distinct CDR3 sequences, roughly 9% seen only once; the top ten take about 3%. This specimen was CD4+ T cells sorted from PBMCs, taken 5 days after the yellow fever booster vaccination. The rearrangement uses TRBV7-8 and TRBJ1-1, with D possibly TRBD1 on 6 matching bases. The receptor was isolated from a man younger than 35 who received the YFV17D yellow fever vaccine. The CDR3 here is CASSQYRVGNTEAFF. For the CDR3, the DNA is TGTGCCAGCAGTCAATACAGGGTTGGGAACACTGAAGCTTTCTTT. The whole variable domain, remainder taken from reference TRBV7-8 and TRBJ1-1, is GAGVSQSPRYKVAKRGQDVALRCDPISGHVSLFWYQQALGQGPEFLTYFQNEAQLDKSGLPSDRFFAERPEGSVSTLKIQRTQQEDSAVYLCASSQYRVGNTEAFFGQGTRLTVV.